Shown below are 3 T cell receptor beta chains from a single sample sequenced in a study of CD8 T cells in Susac syndrome. Random hexamers were used to reverse transcribe roughly 0.45 to 1 ug of RNA. TCRdb reanalysed the immunoSEQ multiplex PCR reads using MiXCR and keeps one entry per CDR3 protein. The sample gives about 400,000 distinct CDR3 sequences, approximately 89% of which show up once; 0.09% to 0.15% is in the top ten. Sequencing used CD8+ T cells from PBMCs. These receptor sequences come from a human donor with multiple sclerosis.

J is TRBJ1-2 and V is TRBV4-1; unclear D gene. With 1 base removed from V and 2 bases from J, the gap between germline ends came to 8 bases. CDR1 is MGHRA and CDR2 is YSYEKL in the germline V gene. The CDR3 is 14 residues long. The CDR3: CASSQVQKNYGYTF. In nucleotides, the CDR3 is TGCGCCAGCAGCCAAGTCCAGAAAAACTATGGCTACACCTTC.

The chain links TRBV27 to TRBJ2-7; the match to TRBD2 covers 9 bases. The CDR3 extends over 14 amino acids. CDR1 and CDR2 (germline): MNHEY, SMNVEV (reference sequence). J was trimmed by 3 bases and V by 5 bases; bases with no gene match: 5. In nucleotides, the CDR3 is TGTGCCAGCAGTGACGGACTAGCGCTCTACGAGCAGTACTTC. It specifies CASSDGLALYEQYF.

The CDR3 DNA reads TGTGCCAGCAGCTTAGTAGCGGGGCTAAGCTCCTACGAGCAGTACTTC. Translated, it gives CASSLVAGLSSYEQYF. The genes are TRBV7-9 and TRBJ2-7; 8 nucleotides match TRBD2. After removal of 1 base from V and 0 bases from J, the junction contained 5 bases not matched to a gene. The germline V gene has CDR1 SEHNR and CDR2 FQNEAQ (reference sequence). CDR3 size: 16 residues.